What follows are 27 T cell receptor beta chains derived from one specimen sequenced in a study of blood T cell repertoires in COVID-19 (TCRdb year 2020). Receptor libraries were prepared by the immunoSEQ multiplex PCR assay. TCRdb retrieved this table from immuneACCESS and kept in-frame rearrangements only. Not all clones are present; in checked studies, unresolved V genes account for under half, and no reason is known for the remainder. The sample profile shows 250,000 to 400,000 clones; more than 70% of them were found once. About 5% of the sample is held by the ten biggest clonotypes. The sequenced sample consisted of PBMCs or T cells enriched from blood (not recorded which). Receptors originate from a woman in her thirties who had recovered from COVID-19.

The CDR3 coding sequence is TGTGCCAGTAGTATATCCGCCGGGACAGGGGCCTACGAGCAGTACTTC. Residues: CASSISAGTGAYEQYF. This chain connects TRBV19 to TRBJ2-7; 10 positions agree with TRBD1. The CDR3 has 16 amino acids. V dropped 2 bases and J dropped 2; count of bases not matched to a gene: 6. Per germline, CDR1 LNHDA and CDR2 SQIVND (reference sequence).

The V and J genes are TRBV5-4 and TRBJ2-2, with 8 bases that match TRBD1. The length of the CDR3 is 16 residues. The germline V gene has CDR1 SGHNT and CDR2 YYREEE (reference sequence). V gave up 0 bases and J gave up 2 bases; unmatched junction bases: 3. CDR3 bases: TGTGCCAGCAGCTTGGGACAGGGGTTAAACACCGGGGAGCTGTTTTTT. Protein product: CASSLGQGLNTGELFF. Filled out from reference TRBV5-4 and TRBJ2-2, the complete variable domain reads ETGVTQSPTHLIKTRGQQVTLRCSSQSGHNTVSWYQQALGQGPQFIFQYYREEENGRGNFPPRFSGLQFPNYSSELNVNALELDDSALYLCASSLGQGLNTGELFFGEGSRLTVL.

The V and J genes are TRBV5-4 and TRBJ1-2, with D possibly TRBD1 on 5 matching bases. The ends were cut back, 1 base at V and 7 bases at J, with 14 bases in the middle. Germline CDR1 and CDR2: SGHNT and YYREEE (reference sequence). CDR3 length: 14 residues. The CDR3 region is CASSLMGLPPGYTF. In nucleotides, the CDR3 is TGTGCCAGCAGCTTGATGGGGCTCCCACCTGGCTACACCTTC.

The CDR3 reads CASSPRRDRGRYSNQPQHF. The CDR3 coding sequence is TGTGCCAGTAGTCCCCGTAGGGACAGGGGACGGTATAGCAATCAGCCCCAGCATTTT. The V gene is TRBV19, the J gene TRBJ1-5, with TRBD1 matching 10 bases. With V trimmed by 5 bases and J by 0 bases, 13 bases remained unmatched. The CDR3 extends over 19 amino acids. The germline V gene has CDR1 LNHDA and CDR2 SQIVND (reference sequence).

J is TRBJ2-3 and V is TRBV5-1, with D unclear. The ends were cut back, 1 base at V and 2 bases at J, with 8 bases in the middle. CDR1 is SGHRS and CDR2 is YFSETQ in the germline V gene. This CDR3 is 14 amino acids long. The CDR3 protein is CASSLFALTDTQYF. In nucleotides, the CDR3 is TGCGCCAGCAGCTTGTTTGCACTCACAGATACGCAGTATTTT.

This chain joins TRBV3-1 (or the pseudogene TRBV3-2) and TRBJ1-2; D is possibly TRBD1 (5 bases). CDR3 size: 12 residues. The V gene's germline CDR1 is LGHDT and CDR2 YNNKEL (reference sequence). The ends were cut back, 5 bases at V and 2 bases at J, with 6 bases in the middle. The CDR3 region has the DNA TGTGCCAGCAGCGCAGGGAACTATGGCTACACCTTC. It translates to CASSAGNYGYTF.

Comments on this clone: Other nucleotide sequences from this sample produce the same CDR3. The CDR3 DNA follows: TGCGCCAGCAGCACGGGACAAAACACTGAAGCTTTCTTT. It translates to CASSTGQNTEAFF. V is TRBV5-1 and J is TRBJ1-1, with a possible D match to TRBD1 (6 bases). The CDR3 has 13 residues. The germline V and J ends were trimmed by 4 bases and 2 bases, with 9 bases remaining between them. Germline V lookup: CDR1 SGHRS, CDR2 YFSETQ.

The chain carries TRBV7-9 and TRBJ2-3; weak D call: TRBD2 (6 bases). CDR1 and CDR2 (germline): SEHNR, FQNEAQ (reference sequence). Trimming took 5 bases from V and 4 from J, leaving 7 bases between them. The CDR3 runs 12 residues. CDR3 DNA sequence: TGTGCCAGCAGCCGGGACTCAGATACGCAGTATTTT. Its protein product is CASSRDSDTQYF.

The V call is TRBV6-5, the J call TRBJ1-2, with a possible D match to TRBD1 (5 bases). There are 14 residues in the CDR3. Looked up from germline, CDR1 is MNHEY and CDR2 is SVGAGI. Trimming removed 5 bases at V and 8 bases at J, with 18 bases between. This CDR3 reads CASSPWAREGGYTF. Written as DNA, the CDR3 is TGTGCCAGCAGTCCGTGGGCGAGGGAGGGGGGCTACACCTTC.

V is TRBV11-3 and J is TRBJ2-2; 15 bases align to TRBD2. V was pared by 5 bases and J by 0 bases, with 10 bases of the junction left unmatched. Looked up from germline, CDR1 is SGHNT and CDR2 is YENEEA. The CDR3 is made up of 20 amino acids. The CDR3: CASSPRPGLAGGPNTGELFF. Here the CDR3 DNA reads TGTGCCAGCAGCCCAAGACCCGGACTAGCGGGGGGGCCGAACACCGGGGAGCTGTTTTTT.

The chain uses TRBV5-1 and TRBJ1-2; D gene unclear. Looked up from germline, CDR1 is SGHRS and CDR2 is YFSETQ. CDR3 size: 17 residues. The V gene lost 0 bases and the J gene lost 2 bases, with 17 bases spanning the gap. CDR3 nucleotides: TGCGCCAGCAGCTTGGGGTTGGGTGCGGGCGTCAACTATGGCTACACCTTC. It translates to CASSLGLGAGVNYGYTF.

This clone was seen more than once but under ten times. CDR3 protein: CSASSGGPHTEAFF. CDR3 DNA sequence: TGCAGTGCTAGTTCGGGGGGGCCCCACACTGAAGCTTTCTTT. The gene calls are TRBV20-1 and TRBJ1-1; D is perhaps TRBD1 (6 bases). V was cut by 3 bases and J by 3 bases, with 14 bases left in between. CDR1 and CDR2 from the germline V gene are DFQATT and SNEGSKA (reference sequence). This CDR3 comprises 14 residues.

The chain employs TRBV2 and TRBJ2-3; D is unclear. The length of the CDR3 is 13 residues. In germline, CDR1 is SNHLY, CDR2 FYNNEI. V was trimmed by 6 bases and J by 3 bases, leaving 10 bases between them. CDR3 residues: CASRGWVTDTQYF. The CDR3 nucleotides are TGTGCCAGCAGGGGCTGGGTGACAGATACGCAGTATTTT.

The chain links TRBV5-6 to TRBJ2-7; D remains unclear. Per the germline V gene, CDR1 is SGHDT and CDR2 is YYEEEE. V dropped 4 bases and J dropped 2 bases, with 13 bases sitting between them. This CDR3 spans 14 amino acids. CDR3 amino acids: CASSPTIYTYEQYF. In DNA, the CDR3 is TGTGCCAGCAGCCCTACTATCTATACCTACGAGCAGTACTTC. The whole variable domain, filled in from reference TRBV5-6 and TRBJ2-7, reads DAGVTQSPTHLIKTRGQQVTLRCSPKSGHDTVSWYQQALGQGPQFIFQYYEEEERQRGNFPDRFSGHQFPNYSSELNVNALLLGDSALYLCASSPTIYTYEQYFGPGTRLTVT.

The chain links TRBV27 to TRBJ2-7; a possible D gene is TRBD2 (6 bases). Trimming took 3 bases from V and 1 from J, leaving 10 bases between them. The CDR3 is made up of 14 amino acids. Germline V lookup: CDR1 MNHEY, CDR2 SMNVEV (reference sequence). The CDR3 here is CASSLEGPSYEQYF. The CDR3 DNA is TGTGCCAGCAGTTTGGAGGGGCCATCCTACGAGCAGTACTTC.

This clone was seen once. V usage is TRBV15 and J usage is TRBJ2-1; weak D call: TRBD2 (5 bases). Trimming took off 0 bases at V and 8 bases at J, with 11 bases between the two ends. Germline lookup yields CDR1 LNHNV and CDR2 YYDKDF (reference sequence). The CDR3 contains 14 residues. CDR3 sequence: CATSRDISDDEQFF. CDR3 nucleotides: TGTGCCACCAGCAGAGATATTAGCGATGATGAGCAGTTCTTC.

The rearrangement links TRBV6-6 to TRBJ1-4; TRBD1 might be the D (5 bases). Trimming shortened V by 0 bases and J by 4 bases, and 12 bases separated the two germline ends. Per the germline V gene, CDR1 is MNHNY and CDR2 is SVGAGI (reference sequence). The CDR3 is 16 amino acids. The CDR3 nucleotides are TGTGCCAGCAGTTACTCAGCGGGACTACTTAATGAAAAACTGTTTTTT. It translates to CASSYSAGLLNEKLFF.

This clone showed up just a few times. The chain employs TRBV5-1 and TRBJ2-7; 10 nucleotides align to TRBD1. V gave up 5 bases and J gave up 0 bases; unmatched junction bases: 8. Germline CDR1 is SGHRS and CDR2 is YFSETQ. This CDR3 region has 16 residues. For the CDR3, the DNA is TGCGCCAGCAGTCGACAGGGGGCAATGGGCTCCTACGAGCAGTACTTC. This gives the protein CASSRQGAMGSYEQYF.

This rearrangement joins TRBV3-1 (or the pseudogene TRBV3-2) to TRBJ1-1, with no clear D. The CDR3 length is 15 residues. Germline V gene sequence: CDR1 LGHDT, CDR2 YNNKEL (reference sequence). V lost 2 bases and J 1 base, leaving 11 bases between the germline ends. This CDR3 is CASSQRYTRNTEAFF. The CDR3 region has the DNA TGTGCCAGCAGCCAACGGTATACCCGGAACACTGAAGCTTTCTTT.

The gene calls are TRBV7-9 and TRBJ1-1; no clear D. The CDR3 contains 13 residues. Per germline, CDR1 SEHNR and CDR2 FQNEAQ (reference sequence). Trimming stripped 1 base from V and 5 bases from J, with 8 bases between. CDR3 region: CASSLVPLTEAFF. CDR3 bases: TGTGCCAGCAGCTTAGTACCACTTACTGAAGCTTTCTTT.

The CDR3 loop reads CASSRDRAEDSNQPQHF. DNA for the CDR3: TGTGCCAGCAGCCGGGACAGGGCAGAAGATAGCAATCAGCCCCAGCATTTT. V gene TRBV7-9 combines with J gene TRBJ1-5, with 9 bases matching TRBD1. CDR3 length: 17 amino acids. After removal of 5 bases from V and 0 bases from J, the junction contained 8 bases not matched to a gene. Germline CDR1 is SEHNR and CDR2 is FQNEAQ (reference sequence).

The V and J genes are TRBV9 and TRBJ1-6, with TRBD1 matching over 8 bases. J lost 7 bases, V lost 3 bases, and 3 bases had no gene match. This CDR3 contains 14 residues. Germline lookup yields CDR1 SGDLS and CDR2 YYNGEE. The CDR3 sequence: CASSATGDNSPLHF. Written as DNA, the CDR3 is TGTGCCAGCAGCGCGACAGGGGACAATTCACCCCTCCACTTT.

CDR3 region: CASSQGRASTYNEQFF. The CDR3, as DNA: TGTGCCAGCAGCCAAGGTCGAGCCTCTACCTACAATGAGCAGTTCTTC. This sequence joins TRBV3-1 (or the pseudogene TRBV3-2) and TRBJ2-1; no clear D. Per the germline V gene, CDR1 is LGHDT and CDR2 is YNNKEL (reference sequence). V dropped 1 base and J dropped 2 bases, with 12 bases sitting between them. The CDR3 consists of 16 residues.

The chain is built from TRBV5-1 and TRBJ2-1, with a tentative D call TRBD1 (7 bases). Germline lookup yields CDR1 SGHRS and CDR2 YFSETQ. The CDR3 covers 15 residues. V was clipped by 1 base and J by 4 bases, with 12 bases between them. The CDR3 coding sequence is TGCGCCAGCAGCTTGAGTCAGGGGGGTTACAATGAGCAGTTCTTC. Amino acid sequence: CASSLSQGGYNEQFF. The whole variable domain, remainder taken from reference TRBV5-1 and TRBJ2-1, is KAGVTQTPRYLIKTRGQQVTLSCSPISGHRSVSWYQQTPGQGLQFLFEYFSETQRNKGNFPGRFSGRQFSNSRSEMNVSTLELGDSALYLCASSLSQGGYNEQFFGPGTRLTVL.

The genes are TRBV6-5 and TRBJ2-7, with TRBD1 matching over 10 bases. CDR1 is MNHEY and CDR2 is SVGAGI in the germline V gene. The length of the CDR3 is 14 residues. Germline trimming cut 7 bases from V and 9 bases from J; bases unmatched to any gene: 12. CDR3 sequence: CASTPTRTGGRQYF. The CDR3 DNA sequence: TGTGCCAGCACCCCAACCCGGACAGGGGGTAGGCAGTACTTC.

This clone was detected once. The chain uses TRBV19 and TRBJ2-4; possible D gene TRBD2, 6 bases. There are 15 residues in the CDR3. V was clipped by 6 bases and J by 9 bases, with 21 bases between them. The germline V gene has CDR1 LNHDA and CDR2 SQIVND (reference sequence). CDR3 DNA: TGTGCCAGTAGCCCCGTCAGGGACGGGGGTGGCATTCAGTACTTC. This encodes CASSPVRDGGGIQYF.

This chain links TRBV12-3 or TRBV12-4 with TRBJ1-3, with D unclear. The CDR3 length is 13 residues. V was clipped by 6 bases and J by 0 bases, with 6 bases between them. Written as DNA, the CDR3 is TGTGCCAGCAGCCCCAACTCTGGAAACACCATATATTTT. Translation gives CASSPNSGNTIYF.